One sample yielded the 14 T cell receptor beta chains listed below, sequenced in a study of post-analysis software for immune sequencing data. Study findings and constraints: Patients showed TRBV5-6, TRBV5-1 and TRBV20-1 among roughly five TRBV segments more frequent than in controls.

For these TCRs, the target antigens are not known. The authors incorporated unique molecular identifiers into the TCR beta cDNA libraries. TCRdb processed the PCR reads anew with MiXCR; each CDR3 protein has one entry. There are 250,000 to 300,000 distinct CDR3 sequences in the sample; less than 40% occur only once, and roughly 4.8% lies in the top ten. Material for sequencing was blood. All receptors derive from a girl between 5 and 17 years old with multiple sclerosis.

Of note for this clonotype: A much larger clone lies one base from this, so it may be a read error. The chain has TRBV7-2 and TRBJ2-3; no firm D call. Germline V lookup: CDR1 SGHTA, CDR2 FQGNSA. This CDR3 region has 14 residues. In DNA, the CDR3 is TGTGCCTGCAGCTTAGGCGACTTCACAGATACGCAGTATTTT. Encoded protein: CACSLGDFTDTQYF.

Regarding this clonotype: This could be a read error, since a much larger clone is one nucleotide away. The rearrangement links TRBV7-9 to TRBJ1-1; D is uncertain. Trimming removed 1 base from V and 4 bases from J, with 10 bases in between. Germline V gene data show CDR1 as SEHNR and CDR2 as FQNEAQ (reference sequence). This CDR3 spans 14 amino acids. The CDR3 loop reads CASSLESLSTEAFF. CDR3 DNA: TGTGCCAGCAGCTTAGAGAGTCTGAGCACTGAAGCTTTCTTT. Full variable domain (outside the CDR3, taken from reference TRBV7-9 and TRBJ1-1): DTGVSQNPRHKITKRGQNVTFRCDPISEHNRLYWYRQTLGQGPEFLTYFQNEAQLEKSRLLSDRFSAERPKGSFSTLEIQRTEQGDSAMYLCASSLESLSTEAFFGQGTRLTVV.

This clonotype was detected ten times or more. The chain has TRBV5-1 and TRBJ2-1; tentative D call: TRBD2 (5 bases). The CDR3 consists of 15 residues. The germline CDR1 and CDR2 sequences are SGHRS and YFSETQ. V was shortened by 5 bases and J by 0 bases, with 12 bases between the two germline ends. Written as DNA, the CDR3 is TGCGCCAGCAGACCCCCGGGAAGCTCCTACAATGAGCAGTTCTTC. The encoded protein is CASRPPGSSYNEQFF.

This clonotype was recorded many times. This chain links TRBV20-1 with TRBJ2-5; 8 nucleotides match TRBD1. The CDR3 is 13 amino acids. The germline V gene encodes CDR1 DFQATT and CDR2 SNEGSKA (reference sequence). Trimming at V came to 5 bases and at J to 1 base, leaving 3 bases not matched to a gene. Written as DNA, the CDR3 is TGCAGTGCTGACGGACAGGGCCAAGAGACCCAGTACTTC. This sequence encodes CSADGQGQETQYF.

A word on this clonotype: Being one base from a much bigger clone, this may be a read error. This chain links TRBV2 with TRBJ1-2; TRBD1 might be the D (5 bases). The germline CDR1 and CDR2 sequences are SNHLY and FYNNEI. This CDR3 comprises 14 residues. The DNA of the CDR3 is TGTGCCCGCAGTGAGTTGAAGGGGCCTATTGGCTACACCTTC. As protein: CARSELKGPIGYTF.

This clonotype was counted many times. The genes are TRBV5-1 and TRBJ2-5; possible D gene TRBD1, 6 bases. CDR1 and CDR2 (germline): SGHRS, YFSETQ. V was pared by 4 bases and J by 4 bases, with 8 bases between. This CDR3 is 12 amino acids long. CDR3 bases: TGCGCCAGCAGCCCAGGGGCAGAGACCCAGTACTTC. Protein product: CASSPGAETQYF.

This clonotype was recorded at least ten times. The genes are TRBV28 and TRBJ1-2; the D is unclear. CDR1 and CDR2 (germline): MDHEN, SYDVKM. The V end lost 1 base, the J end lost 3 bases, and 9 bases lay between the germline ends. The CDR3 has 14 residues. The CDR3 is CASSLSRSDYGYTF. The CDR3 DNA is TGTGCCAGCAGTTTATCCCGGTCCGACTATGGCTACACCTTC.

The chain recombines TRBV5-7 with TRBJ1-3; D is unresolved. TRBV5-7 is an open reading frame whose function is uncertain. This CDR3 is 15 amino acids long. V was trimmed by 0 bases and J by 0 bases, leaving 7 bases between them. The DNA for the CDR3 is TGTGCCAGCAGCTTGGTTCGGAGCTCTGGAAACACCATATATTTT. It is translated as CASSLVRSSGNTIYF.

This clonotype has at least ten counts. The V call is TRBV12-3 or TRBV12-4, the J call TRBJ2-5; possible D gene TRBD2, 5 bases. This CDR3 comprises 16 residues. The ends were cut back, 2 bases at V and 5 bases at J, with 18 bases in the middle. The CDR3 DNA follows: TGTGCCAGCAGTTTAATGATCGGGCCAACGGGGGAGACCCAGTACTTC. It is translated as CASSLMIGPTGETQYF.

V usage is TRBV28 and J usage is TRBJ2-1; D is possibly TRBD2 (6 bases). Germline CDR1 and CDR2: MDHEN and SYDVKM. The CDR3 is made up of 10 amino acids. Trimming shortened V by 8 bases and J by 8 bases, and 7 bases separated the two germline ends. Here the CDR3 reads CASGGDEQFF. The CDR3 nucleotides read TGTGCCAGCGGAGGGGATGAGCAGTTCTTC.

This clonotype has ten or more counts. The chain combines TRBV28 with TRBJ1-1; 7 nucleotides line up with TRBD1. CDR1 and CDR2 from the germline V gene are MDHEN and SYDVKM. The CDR3 runs 14 residues. J lost 3 bases, V lost 3 bases, and 4 bases had no gene match. CDR3 loop: CASSFYRGYTEAFF. In nucleotides, the CDR3 is TGTGCCAGCAGTTTCTACAGGGGTTACACTGAAGCTTTCTTT.

This clonotype was found many times. At one of its ends the junction is not consistent with the germline gene, which may arise from a read error. The rearrangement uses TRBV5-5 and TRBJ2-5; no reliable D call. Looked up from germline, CDR1 is SGHKS and CDR2 is YYEKEE (reference sequence). The CDR3 runs 12 residues. The chain's CDR3 is CASTLYQETQYF. The CDR3 DNA reads TGTGCCAGCACCTTGTACCAAGAGACCCAGTACTTC.

The chain links TRBV5-5 to TRBJ1-1, with no clear D. Trimming stripped 4 bases from V and 1 base from J, with 11 bases between. This CDR3 is built from 14 residues. Germline V gives CDR1 SGHKS, CDR2 YYEKEE (reference sequence). The CDR3 is CASSVGERNTEAFF. In nucleotides, the CDR3 is TGTGCCAGCAGCGTCGGGGAACGGAACACTGAAGCTTTCTTT.

Worth noting for this clonotype: A junction end diverges from the germline sequence, so it may reflect a read error. The chain employs TRBV20-1 and TRBJ2-1; possibly TRBD1 or TRBD2 for D (5 bases each). Germline CDR1 is DFQATT and CDR2 is SNEGSKA (reference sequence). The CDR3 is 12 amino acids. The CDR3 protein is CSAGTEGNVQFF. CDR3 bases: TGCAGCGCCGGGACCGAAGGCAATGTGCAGTTCTTC.